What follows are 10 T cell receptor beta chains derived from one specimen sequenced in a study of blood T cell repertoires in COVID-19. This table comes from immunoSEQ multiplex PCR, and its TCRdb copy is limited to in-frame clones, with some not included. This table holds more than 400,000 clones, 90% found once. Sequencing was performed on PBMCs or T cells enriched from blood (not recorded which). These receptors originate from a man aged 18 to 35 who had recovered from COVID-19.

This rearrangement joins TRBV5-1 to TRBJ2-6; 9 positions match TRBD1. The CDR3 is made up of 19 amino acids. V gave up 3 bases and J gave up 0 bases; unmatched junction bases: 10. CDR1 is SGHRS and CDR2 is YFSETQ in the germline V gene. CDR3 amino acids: CASSSRPRGQGSGANVLTF. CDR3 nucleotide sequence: TGCGCCAGCAGCTCCAGGCCCCGGGGACAGGGCTCTGGGGCCAACGTCCTGACTTTC.

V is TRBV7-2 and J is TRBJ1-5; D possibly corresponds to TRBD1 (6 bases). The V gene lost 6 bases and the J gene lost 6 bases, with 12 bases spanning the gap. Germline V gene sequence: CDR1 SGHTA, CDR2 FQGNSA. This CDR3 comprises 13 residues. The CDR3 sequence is CASSMTGSQPQHF. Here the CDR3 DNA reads TGTGCCAGCAGTATGACAGGCAGTCAGCCCCAGCATTTT.

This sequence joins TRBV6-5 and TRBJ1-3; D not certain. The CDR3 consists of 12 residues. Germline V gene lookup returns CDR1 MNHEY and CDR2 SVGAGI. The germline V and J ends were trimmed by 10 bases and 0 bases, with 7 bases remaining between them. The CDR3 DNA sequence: TGTGCCACCATGAGCTCTGGAAACACCATATATTTT. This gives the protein CATMSSGNTIYF.

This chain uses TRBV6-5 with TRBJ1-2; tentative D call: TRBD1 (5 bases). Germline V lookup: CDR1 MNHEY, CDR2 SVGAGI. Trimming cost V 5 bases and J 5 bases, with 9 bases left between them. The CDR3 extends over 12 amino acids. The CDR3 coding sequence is TGTGCCAGCAGTAACGGGGGTTATGGCTACACCTTC. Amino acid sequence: CASSNGGYGYTF.

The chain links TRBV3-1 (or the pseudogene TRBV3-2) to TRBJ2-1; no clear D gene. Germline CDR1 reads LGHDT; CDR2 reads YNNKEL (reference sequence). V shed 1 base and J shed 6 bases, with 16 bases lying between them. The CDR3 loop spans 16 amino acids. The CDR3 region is CASSQGGGVALNEQFF. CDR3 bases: TGTGCCAGCAGCCAAGGTGGTGGAGTGGCTCTCAATGAGCAGTTCTTC.

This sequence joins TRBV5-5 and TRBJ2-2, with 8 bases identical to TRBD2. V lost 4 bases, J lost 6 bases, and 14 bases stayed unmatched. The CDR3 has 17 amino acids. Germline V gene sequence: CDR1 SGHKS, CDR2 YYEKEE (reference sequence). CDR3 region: CASSGPGGPRLAGELFF. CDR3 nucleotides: TGTGCCAGCAGCGGACCGGGGGGGCCTCGTTTGGCCGGGGAGCTGTTTTTT.

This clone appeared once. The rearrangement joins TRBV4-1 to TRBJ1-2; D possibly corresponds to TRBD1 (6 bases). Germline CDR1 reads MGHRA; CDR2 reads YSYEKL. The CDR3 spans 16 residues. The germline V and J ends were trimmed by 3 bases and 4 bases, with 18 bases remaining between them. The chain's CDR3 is CASSHGGGGAAYGYTF. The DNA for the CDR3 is TGCGCCAGCAGCCACGGTGGCGGGGGCGCGGCCTATGGCTACACCTTC.

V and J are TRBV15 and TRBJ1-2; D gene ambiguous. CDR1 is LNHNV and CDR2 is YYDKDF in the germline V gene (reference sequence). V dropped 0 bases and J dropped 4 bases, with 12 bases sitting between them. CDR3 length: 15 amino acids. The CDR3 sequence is CATSRDLGDPYGYTF. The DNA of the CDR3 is TGTGCCACCAGCAGAGATCTCGGAGATCCCTATGGCTACACCTTC.

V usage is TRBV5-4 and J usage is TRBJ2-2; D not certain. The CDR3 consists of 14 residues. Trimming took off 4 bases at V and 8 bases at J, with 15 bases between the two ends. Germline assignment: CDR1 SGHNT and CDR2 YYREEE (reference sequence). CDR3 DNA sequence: TGTGCCAGCAGCACGTCGACCGGGTTTGGGGAGCTGTTTTTT. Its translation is CASSTSTGFGELFF.

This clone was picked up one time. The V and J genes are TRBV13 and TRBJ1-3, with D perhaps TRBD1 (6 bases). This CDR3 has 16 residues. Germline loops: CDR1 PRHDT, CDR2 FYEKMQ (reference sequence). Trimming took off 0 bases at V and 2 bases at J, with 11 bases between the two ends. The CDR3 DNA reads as TGTGCCAGCAGCTTAGGATTCAGGGGCCCTGGAAACACCATATATTTT. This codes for CASSLGFRGPGNTIYF.